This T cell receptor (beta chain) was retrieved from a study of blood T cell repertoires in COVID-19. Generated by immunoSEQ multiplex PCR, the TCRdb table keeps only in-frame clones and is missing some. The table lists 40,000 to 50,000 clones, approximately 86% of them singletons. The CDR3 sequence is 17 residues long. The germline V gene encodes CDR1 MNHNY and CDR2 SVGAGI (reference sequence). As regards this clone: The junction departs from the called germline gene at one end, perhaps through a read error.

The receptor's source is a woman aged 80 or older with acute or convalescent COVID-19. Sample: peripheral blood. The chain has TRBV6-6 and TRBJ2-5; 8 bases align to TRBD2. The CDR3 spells CASSPLARGGIQDTQYF. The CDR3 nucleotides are TGTGCCAGCAGTCCCCTTGCCCGCGGGGGGATCCAAGATACCCAGTACTTC.